This passage covers 19 T cell receptor beta chains from one sample sequenced in a study of cytomegalovirus exposure and HLA in healthy donors. PCR primers comprised 60 Vbeta and 13 Jbeta primers. Some clones are missing from TCRdb's copy, which holds only in-frame ones; the method was immunoSEQ multiplex PCR. The sample lists 120,000 or so clones, less than 85% occurring once. The source material was PBMCs. These receptors were taken from a female donor in good health and CMV-seronegative.

This clone was counted only a few times. The chain has TRBV11-2 and TRBJ2-3, with 12 bases aligning to TRBD2. CDR1 and CDR2 from the germline V gene are SGHAT and FQNNGV. The CDR3 has 16 residues. The V segment lost 5 bases and the J segment 4 bases; nucleotides outside the gene matches: 7. CDR3 amino acids: CASSAQTSGSSDTQYF. As DNA, the CDR3 is TGTGCCAGCAGCGCTCAGACTAGCGGGAGTTCAGATACGCAGTATTTT.

The chain combines TRBV5-3 with TRBJ2-7, with a tentative D call TRBD2 (7 bases). TRBV5-3 is annotated as an ORF whose role is uncertain. Trimming took 2 bases from V and 5 from J, leaving 26 bases between them. CDR3 length equals 18 residues. The CDR3 region has the DNA TGTGCCAGAAGCTTCGAGGTACGGGGGGCTCGGGAACAAAACGAGCAGTACTTC. This gives the protein CARSFEVRGAREQNEQYF.

This sequence joins TRBV29-1 and TRBJ1-1, with D possibly TRBD1 on 5 matching bases. V was cut by 2 bases and J by 1 base, with 5 bases left in between. The CDR3 extends over 12 amino acids. CDR1 and CDR2 from the germline V gene are SQVTM and ANQGSEA. The CDR3 region is CSVERGNTEAFF. CDR3 coding DNA: TGCAGCGTTGAAAGGGGGAACACTGAAGCTTTCTTT.

This chain links TRBV10-1 with TRBJ2-5, with 8 bases lining up with TRBD2. Germline loops: CDR1 WNHNN, CDR2 SYGVQD (reference sequence). V was pared by 5 bases and J by 5 bases, with 10 bases of the junction left unmatched. CDR3 length: 15 residues. The CDR3 sequence: CASSPGGGGRETQYF. The CDR3 DNA sequence: TGCGCCAGCAGTCCCGGGGGGGGTGGACGGGAGACCCAGTACTTC.

V and J are TRBV15 and TRBJ2-2; TRBD2 aligns across 9 bases. V trimming: 1 base; J trimming: 3 bases; junction bases outside the gene matches: 0. The CDR3 is 15 amino acids. In germline, CDR1 is LNHNV, CDR2 YYDKDF (reference sequence). CDR3 DNA sequence: TGTGCCACCAGCAGAGTAGCGGGGGACACCGGGGAGCTGTTTTTT. Translated: CATSRVAGDTGELFF.

V gene TRBV2 combines with J gene TRBJ1-4; D gene ambiguous. The V and J ends lost 5 bases and 3 bases respectively, with 13 bases between them. The germline gives CDR1 SNHLY, CDR2 FYNNEI. The CDR3 consists of 15 residues. CDR3 nucleotides: TGTGCCAGCAGTCCGGGTATTTATGCTAATGAAAAACTGTTTTTT. Encoded protein: CASSPGIYANEKLFF.

The V call is TRBV9, the J call TRBJ2-7; D is perhaps TRBD2 (5 bases). The CDR3 has 15 amino acids. Per germline, CDR1 SGDLS and CDR2 YYNGEE. Trimming removed 4 bases from V and 5 bases from J, with 19 bases in between. The CDR3 region has the DNA TGTGCCAGCAGCACCCGGGGAGCTGGGCGAGACGAGCAGTACTTC. As protein: CASSTRGAGRDEQYF.

As regards this clone: A read error may account for a junction end that differs from germline. V gene TRBV7-9 combines with J gene TRBJ2-7; D possibly corresponds to TRBD1 (8 bases). There are 16 residues in the CDR3. Germline loops: CDR1 SEHNR, CDR2 FQNEAQ (reference sequence). The CDR3 region is CSSRTPVPQGGYEQYF. The CDR3 DNA is TGTTCCAGCAGAACGCCCGTGCCACAGGGGGGGTACGAGCAGTACTTC.

CDR3 nucleotide sequence: TGTGCCATCGGTGGGACGGGAACCTACGAGCAGTACTTC. Protein product: CAIGGTGTYEQYF. The chain employs TRBV10-3 and TRBJ2-7, with D perhaps assigned TRBD1 or TRBD2 (5 bases each). The CDR3 sequence is 13 residues long. V lost 8 bases to trimming and J lost 2 bases, with 13 bases between them. Germline CDR1 and CDR2: ENHRY and SYGVKD.

V and J are TRBV9 and TRBJ1-5; a possible D gene is TRBD1 (5 bases). Trimming stripped 3 bases from V and 6 bases from J, with 13 bases between. Germline V gene data show CDR1 as SGDLS and CDR2 as YYNGEE. The CDR3 sequence is 14 residues long. The CDR3 sequence is CASSDRSGGQPQHF. The CDR3, as DNA: TGTGCCAGCAGCGACAGGTCGGGGGGTCAGCCCCAGCATTTT.

This sequence joins TRBV4-1 and TRBJ1-2; 10 bases match TRBD1. Germline CDR1 and CDR2: MGHRA and YSYEKL. Losses at the gene ends were 5 bases for V and 6 bases for J; bases not matched to a gene: 6. The CDR3 covers 14 residues. The CDR3: CASSLLTGGDGYTF. CDR3 sequence (DNA): TGCGCCAGCAGCTTATTGACAGGGGGCGATGGCTACACCTTC.

This chain joins TRBV2 and TRBJ2-3; 8 nucleotides align to TRBD2. V shed 5 bases and J 0 bases; nucleotides not matched to a gene: 13. There are 18 residues in the CDR3. Germline V CDR1 and CDR2: SNHLY, FYNNEI. In DNA, the CDR3 is TGTGCCAGCAGTCCCCGGAGCTTAGCGGGGCGGAGCACAGATACGCAGTATTTT. Translation: CASSPRSLAGRSTDTQYF. The entire variable domain, with the rest obtained from reference TRBV2 and TRBJ2-3, is as follows: EPEVTQTPSHQVTQMGQEVILRCVPISNHLYFYWYRQILGQKVEFLVSFYNNEISEKSEIFDDQFSVERPDGSNFTLKIRSTKLEDSAMYFCASSPRSLAGRSTDTQYFGPGTRLTVL.

The V call is TRBV5-4, the J call TRBJ1-3; 10 positions agree with TRBD1. Losses at the gene ends were 4 bases for V and 4 bases for J; bases not matched to a gene: 5. From germline, CDR1 is SGHNT and CDR2 YYREEE (reference sequence). The CDR3 extends over 15 amino acids. DNA for the CDR3: TGTGCCAGCAGCCGGGACAGGGGTCCAGGAAACACCATATATTTT. Its translation is CASSRDRGPGNTIYF.

The chain joins TRBV5-1 to TRBJ2-1, with D tentatively TRBD1 (5 bases). V lost 3 bases and J 6 bases, leaving 22 bases between the germline ends. The CDR3 loop spans 17 amino acids. Germline V gene sequence: CDR1 SGHRS, CDR2 YFSETQ. CDR3 region: CASSSSKGRAGSNEQFF. CDR3 in DNA: TGCGCCAGCAGCTCTTCCAAGGGCAGGGCTGGAAGCAATGAGCAGTTCTTC.

The chain uses TRBV18 and TRBJ1-2; TRBD1 agrees at 8 bases. V shed 3 bases and J 8 bases; nucleotides not matched to a gene: 5. This CDR3 region has 13 residues. Germline values: CDR1 KGHSH, CDR2 LQKENI. The chain's CDR3 is CASSPDRERGYTF. The DNA of the CDR3 is TGTGCCAGCTCACCGGACAGGGAACGCGGCTACACCTTC.

Comments on this clone: Germline and junction disagree at one end, which may indicate a read error. The rearrangement joins TRBV18 to TRBJ1-5; D ambiguous. CDR3 length: 14 residues. Germline V gene lookup returns CDR1 KGHSH and CDR2 LQKENI. The CDR3 region is CASSPPSSNRPQHF. The CDR3 bases are TGTGCCAGCTCACCACCGAGTAGCAATCGGCCCCAGCATTTT. Filled out from reference TRBV18 and TRBJ1-5, the complete variable domain reads NAGVMQNPRHLVRRRGQEARLRCSPMKGHSHVYWYRQLPEEGLKFMVYLQKENIIDESGMPKERFSAEFPKEGPSILRIQQVVRGDSAAYFCASSPPSSNRPQHFGDGTRLSIL.

In DNA form, the CDR3 reads TGCGCCACACCGGGGAATCCCCACGAGCAGTACTTC. Its translation is CATPGNPHEQYF. The V gene is TRBV10-1, the J gene TRBJ2-7, with a weak D call TRBD2 (5 bases). This CDR3 region has 12 residues. Germline V gene data show CDR1 as WNHNN and CDR2 as SYGVQD (reference sequence). With 10 bases removed from V and 5 bases from J, the gap between germline ends came to 15 bases.

The chain uses TRBV7-3 and TRBJ2-1; the match to TRBD1 covers 7 bases. The CDR3 length is 17 residues. The junction had 18 bases not matched to a gene; V was cut back by 5 bases and J by 8 bases. The germline gives CDR1 SGHTA, CDR2 FQGTGA. CDR3 in DNA: TGTGCCAGCAGCCCACACACCCAGACAGGGTGGGCGGATGAGCAGTTCTTC. Its translation: CASSPHTQTGWADEQFF.

The chain employs TRBV7-3 and TRBJ2-3; 11 bases align to TRBD2. Unmatched junction bases numbered 5, after V lost 5 bases and J lost 4 bases. This CDR3 is built from 15 residues. Germline values: CDR1 SGHTA, CDR2 FQGTGA. The CDR3 DNA follows: TGTGCCAGCAGCCCGAATAGCGGGGGGGCAGATACGCAGTATTTT. Translating gives CASSPNSGGADTQYF. Full variable domain (missing parts from reference TRBV7-3 and TRBJ2-3): GAGVSQTPSNKVTEKGKYVELRCDPISGHTALYWYRQSLGQGPEFLIYFQGTGAADDSGLPNDRFFAVRPEGSVSTLKIQRTERGDSAVYLCASSPNSGGADTQYFGPGTRLTVL.